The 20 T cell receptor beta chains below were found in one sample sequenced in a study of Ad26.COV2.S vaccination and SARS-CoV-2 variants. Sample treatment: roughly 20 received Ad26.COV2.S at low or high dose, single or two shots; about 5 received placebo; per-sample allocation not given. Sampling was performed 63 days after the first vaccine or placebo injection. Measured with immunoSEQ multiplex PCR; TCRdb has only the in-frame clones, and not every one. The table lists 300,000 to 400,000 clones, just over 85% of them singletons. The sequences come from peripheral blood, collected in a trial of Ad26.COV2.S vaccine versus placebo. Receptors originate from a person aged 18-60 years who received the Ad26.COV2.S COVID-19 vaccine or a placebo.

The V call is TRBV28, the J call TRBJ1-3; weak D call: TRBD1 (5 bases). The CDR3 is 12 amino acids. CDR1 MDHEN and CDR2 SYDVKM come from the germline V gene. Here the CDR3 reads CGGRRNYGTIYF. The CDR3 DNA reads TGTGGGGGGAGGAGAAATTACGGTACCATATATTTT.

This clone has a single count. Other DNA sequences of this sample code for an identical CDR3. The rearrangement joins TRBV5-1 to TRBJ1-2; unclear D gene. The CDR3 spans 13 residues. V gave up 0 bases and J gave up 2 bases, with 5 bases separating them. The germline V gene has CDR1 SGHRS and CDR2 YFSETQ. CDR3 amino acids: CASSLGANYGYTF. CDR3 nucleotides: TGCGCCAGCAGCTTGGGGGCCAACTATGGCTACACCTTC.

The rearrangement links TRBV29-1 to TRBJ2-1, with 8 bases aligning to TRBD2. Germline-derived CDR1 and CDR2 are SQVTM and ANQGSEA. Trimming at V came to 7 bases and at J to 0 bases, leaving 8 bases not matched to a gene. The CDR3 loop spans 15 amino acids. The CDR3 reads CSAFERGSSYNEQFF. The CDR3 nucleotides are TGCAGCGCCTTCGAGCGGGGGAGCTCCTACAATGAGCAGTTCTTC.

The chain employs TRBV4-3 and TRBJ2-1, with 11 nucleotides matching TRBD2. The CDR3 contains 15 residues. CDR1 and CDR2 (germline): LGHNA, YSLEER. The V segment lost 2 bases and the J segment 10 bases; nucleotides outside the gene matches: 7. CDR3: CASSQFSGGAREQFF. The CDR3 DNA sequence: TGCGCCAGCAGCCAATTTAGCGGGGGGGCCAGGGAGCAGTTCTTC.

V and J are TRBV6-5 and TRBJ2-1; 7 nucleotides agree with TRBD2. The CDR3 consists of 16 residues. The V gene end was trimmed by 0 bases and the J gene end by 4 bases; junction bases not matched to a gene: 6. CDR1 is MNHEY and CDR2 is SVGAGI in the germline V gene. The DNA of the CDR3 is TGTGCCAGCAGTTACTCAGCTAGCGGTCGATACAATGAGCAGTTCTTC. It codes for CASSYSASGRYNEQFF.

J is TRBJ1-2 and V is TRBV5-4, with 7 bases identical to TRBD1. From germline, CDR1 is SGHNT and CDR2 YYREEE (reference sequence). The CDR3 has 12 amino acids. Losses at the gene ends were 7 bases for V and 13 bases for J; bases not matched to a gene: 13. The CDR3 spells CASGQEWYELTF. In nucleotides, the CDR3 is TGTGCCAGCGGACAGGAGTGGTATGAGCTCACCTTC.

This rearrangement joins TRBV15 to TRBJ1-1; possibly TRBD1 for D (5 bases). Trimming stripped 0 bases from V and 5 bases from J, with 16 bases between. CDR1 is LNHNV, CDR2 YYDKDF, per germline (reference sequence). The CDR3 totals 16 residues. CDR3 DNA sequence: TGTGCCACCAGCAGAGAGGGGGGACCGGGTGGGACTGAAGCTTTCTTT. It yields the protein CATSREGGPGGTEAFF.

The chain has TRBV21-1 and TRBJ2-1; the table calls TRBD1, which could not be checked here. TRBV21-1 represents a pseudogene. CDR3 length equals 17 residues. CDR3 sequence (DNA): TGTGCCAGCAGCAAATACTGGACGACAGGGTCCTACAATGAGCAGTTCTTC. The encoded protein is CASSKYWTTGSYNEQFF.

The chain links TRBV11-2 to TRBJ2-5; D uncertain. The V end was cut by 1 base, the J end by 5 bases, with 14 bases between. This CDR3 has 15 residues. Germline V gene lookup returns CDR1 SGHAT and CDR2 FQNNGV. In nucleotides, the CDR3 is TGTGCCAGCAGCTTAGGCCTCAAGGTCCGGGAGACCCAGTACTTC. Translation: CASSLGLKVRETQYF.

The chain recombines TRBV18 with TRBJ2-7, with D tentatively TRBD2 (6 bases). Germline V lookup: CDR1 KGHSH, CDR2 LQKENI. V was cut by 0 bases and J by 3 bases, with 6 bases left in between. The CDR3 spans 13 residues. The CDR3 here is CASSPPGGYEQYF. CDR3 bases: TGTGCCAGCTCACCACCGGGGGGCTACGAGCAGTACTTC.

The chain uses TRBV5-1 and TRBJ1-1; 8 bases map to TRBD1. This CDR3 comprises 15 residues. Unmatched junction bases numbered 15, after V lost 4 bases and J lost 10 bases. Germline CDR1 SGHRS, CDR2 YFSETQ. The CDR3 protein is CASSPGQVNHGGAFF. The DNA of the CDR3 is TGCGCCAGCAGCCCGGGACAGGTCAACCACGGGGGAGCTTTCTTT.

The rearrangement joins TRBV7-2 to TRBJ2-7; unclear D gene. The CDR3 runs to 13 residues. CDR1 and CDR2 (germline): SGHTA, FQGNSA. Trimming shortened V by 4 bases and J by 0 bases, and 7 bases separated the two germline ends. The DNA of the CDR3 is TGTGCCAGCAGCTCTCTAGGCTCCTACGAGCAGTACTTC. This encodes CASSSLGSYEQYF.

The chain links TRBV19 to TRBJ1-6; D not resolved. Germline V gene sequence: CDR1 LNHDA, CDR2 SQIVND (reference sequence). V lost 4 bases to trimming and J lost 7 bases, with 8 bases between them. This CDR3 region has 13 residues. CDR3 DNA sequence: TGTGCCAGTAGTACCGACCTGAATTCACCCCTCCACTTT. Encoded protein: CASSTDLNSPLHF.

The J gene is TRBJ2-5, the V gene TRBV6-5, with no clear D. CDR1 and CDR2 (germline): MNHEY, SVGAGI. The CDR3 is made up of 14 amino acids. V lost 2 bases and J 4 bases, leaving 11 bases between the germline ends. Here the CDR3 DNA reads TGTGCCAGCAGTTACCGGGCTACTCCAGAGACCCAGTACTTC. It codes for CASSYRATPETQYF.

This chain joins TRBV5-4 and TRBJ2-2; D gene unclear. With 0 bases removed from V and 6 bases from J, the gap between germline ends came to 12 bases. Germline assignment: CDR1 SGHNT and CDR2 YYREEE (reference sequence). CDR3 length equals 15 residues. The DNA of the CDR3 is TGTGCCAGCAGCTTGGGCTTTACAGTGGCCGGGGAGCTGTTTTTT. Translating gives CASSLGFTVAGELFF.

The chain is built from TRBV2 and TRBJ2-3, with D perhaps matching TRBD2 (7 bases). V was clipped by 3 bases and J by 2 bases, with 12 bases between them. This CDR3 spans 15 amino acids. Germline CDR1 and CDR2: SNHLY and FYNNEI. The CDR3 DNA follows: TGTGCCAGCAGTGAGCCGGGGGGCCACACAGATACGCAGTATTTT. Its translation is CASSEPGGHTDTQYF.

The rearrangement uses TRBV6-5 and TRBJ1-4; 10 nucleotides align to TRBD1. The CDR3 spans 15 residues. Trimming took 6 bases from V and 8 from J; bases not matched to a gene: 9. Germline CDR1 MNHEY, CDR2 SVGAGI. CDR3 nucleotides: TGTGCCAGCAGCCCCGGGACAGGGGTGGGAGAAAAACTGTTTTTT. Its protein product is CASSPGTGVGEKLFF.

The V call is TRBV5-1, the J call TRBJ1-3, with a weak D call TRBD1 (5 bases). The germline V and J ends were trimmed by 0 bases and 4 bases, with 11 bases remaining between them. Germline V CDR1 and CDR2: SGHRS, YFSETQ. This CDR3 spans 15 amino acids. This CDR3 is CASSLDQGNGNTIYF. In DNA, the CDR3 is TGCGCCAGCAGCTTGGACCAGGGAAACGGAAACACCATATATTTT.

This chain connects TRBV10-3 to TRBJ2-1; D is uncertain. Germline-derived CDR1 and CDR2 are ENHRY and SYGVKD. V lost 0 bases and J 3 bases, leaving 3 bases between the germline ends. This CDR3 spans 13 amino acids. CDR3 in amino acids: CAISESGYNEQFF. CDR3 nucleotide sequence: TGTGCCATCAGTGAGTCGGGCTACAATGAGCAGTTCTTC.

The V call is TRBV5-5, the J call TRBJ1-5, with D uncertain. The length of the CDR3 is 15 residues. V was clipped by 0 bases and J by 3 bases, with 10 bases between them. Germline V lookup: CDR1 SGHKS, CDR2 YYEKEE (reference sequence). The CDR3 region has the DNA TGTGCCAGCAGCTTGGCCCAGCTCCCCAATCAGCCCCAGCATTTT. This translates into CASSLAQLPNQPQHF.